The clone carrying this TCR beta chain was seen a handful of times. No antigen is known for it. These data are taken from a study of early T cells in non-severe SARS-CoV-2 infection. Study-wide context: Sequencing input comprised bulk RNA from unsorted whole blood; chain pairing was not available. Findings and caveats of the study: VDJdb-based annotation leaned toward anti-spike CD8 responses and missed private and CD4 specificities.

The TCR library protocol was used to attach unique molecular identifiers. These identifiers were attached to individual cDNA molecules. TCRdb re-called the 5' RACE reads with MiXCR, one entry per CDR3 protein. Of 100,000 to 150,000 distinct CDR3 sequences in the sample, just under 15% were seen once. The CDR3 loop spans 14 amino acids. V dropped 6 bases and J dropped 2 bases, with 13 bases sitting between them. This TCR derives from an adult who was a healthcare worker with PCR-confirmed SARS-CoV-2 infection or an uninfected control (not recorded which). Sequencing input: whole blood. The chain joins TRBV12-3 or TRBV12-4 to TRBJ2-5, with D perhaps assigned TRBD1 or TRBD2 (5 bases each). The CDR3 reads CASSRPGRQETQYF. CDR3 DNA: TGTGCCAGCAGCCGCCCGGGACGACAAGAGACCCAGTACTTC.